The clone carrying this T cell receptor beta chain was recorded at least ten times. Its antigen is not identified. J was trimmed by 5 bases and V by 5 bases; bases with no gene match: 6. The CDR3 spans 12 residues. CDR1 is DFQATT and CDR2 is SNEGSKA in the germline V gene (reference sequence). Quantitative 5'-RACE with molecular barcodes was used to make the TCR beta libraries. Using its own MiXCR run on the 5' RACE reads, TCRdb lists one record per CDR3 protein. This table holds about 96,000 distinct CDR3 sequences, roughly 8.8% found once. The data stem from a study of CD8 T cells in ankylosing spondylitis. General study points: Enrichment of disease-linked clones was reportedly significant in matched ankylosing spondylitis synovial fluid. Disease-linked clones were found to be CD8+ and relatively rare in peripheral blood.

The sequence derives from a male donor with ankylosing spondylitis or in good health (not recorded which). The chain combines TRBV20-1 with TRBJ2-7; 7 nucleotides align to TRBD2. Sequences were obtained from blood, either unsorted or a sorted T cell fraction (not recorded which). The CDR3 protein is CSALPGGNEQYF. CDR3 in DNA: TGCAGTGCTCTCCCGGGGGGAAACGAGCAGTACTTC.